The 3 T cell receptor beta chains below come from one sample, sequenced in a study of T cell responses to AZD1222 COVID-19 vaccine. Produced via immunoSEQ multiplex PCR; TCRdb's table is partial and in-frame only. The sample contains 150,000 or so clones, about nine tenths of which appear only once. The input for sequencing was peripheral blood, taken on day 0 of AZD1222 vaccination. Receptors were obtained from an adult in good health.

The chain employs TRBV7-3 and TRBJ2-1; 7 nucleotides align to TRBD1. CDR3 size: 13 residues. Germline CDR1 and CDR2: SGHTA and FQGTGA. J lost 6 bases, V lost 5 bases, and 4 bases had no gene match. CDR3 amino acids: CASSHDRANEQFF. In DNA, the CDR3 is TGTGCCAGCAGCCACGACAGGGCCAATGAGCAGTTCTTC.

The CDR3 loop is CASSLEVGGQPQHF. CDR3 DNA: TGTGCCAGCAGCTTAGAAGTAGGGGGTCAGCCCCAGCATTTT. This chain links TRBV7-2 with TRBJ1-5; possible D gene TRBD1, 6 bases. The CDR3 totals 14 residues. The V and J ends lost 1 base and 6 bases respectively, with 10 bases between them. CDR1 and CDR2 from the germline V gene are SGHTA and FQGNSA.

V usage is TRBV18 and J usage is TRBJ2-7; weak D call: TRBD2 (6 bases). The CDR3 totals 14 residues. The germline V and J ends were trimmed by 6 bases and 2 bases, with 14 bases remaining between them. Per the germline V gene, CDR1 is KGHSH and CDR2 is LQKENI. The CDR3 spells CASSPGTFTYEQYF. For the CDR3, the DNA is TGTGCCAGCTCTCCCGGGACTTTCACCTACGAGCAGTACTTC.